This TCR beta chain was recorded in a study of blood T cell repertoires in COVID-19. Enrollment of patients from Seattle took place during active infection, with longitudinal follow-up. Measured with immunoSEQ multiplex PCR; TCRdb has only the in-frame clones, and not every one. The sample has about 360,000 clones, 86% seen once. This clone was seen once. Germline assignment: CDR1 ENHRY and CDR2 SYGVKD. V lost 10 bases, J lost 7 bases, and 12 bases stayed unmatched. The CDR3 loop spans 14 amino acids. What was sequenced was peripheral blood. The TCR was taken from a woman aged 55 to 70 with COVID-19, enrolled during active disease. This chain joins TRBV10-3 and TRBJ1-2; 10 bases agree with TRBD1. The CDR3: CATETGGAVSGYTF. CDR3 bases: TGTGCCACGGAGACAGGGGGCGCCGTATCTGGCTACACCTTC.